This TCR beta chain was captured by sequencing in a study of blood T cell repertoires in COVID-19. As for the study in general: The United States, Italy and Spain were the sources of the acute and convalescent COVID-19 samples. PBMCs, B-cell-depleted T cells, or T cells were the source of the cDNA or gDNA that made up the material.

CDR1 is MGHRA and CDR2 is YSYEKL in the germline V gene. The ends lost 1 base at V and 7 bases at J; junction bases unmatched: 6. This CDR3 is 15 amino acids long. Authors' data handling: Using reference gene primer amplification, nucleated cell counts were estimated. Measured with immunoSEQ multiplex PCR; TCRdb has only the in-frame clones, and not every one. V, J and clone size reflect that table, while D and trimming were determined from the DNA. Seen here are about 32,000 clones, roughly 85% observed once, and the top ten hold approximately 6%. The source material was peripheral blood. This receptor was taken from a woman at least 80 years old with active or convalescent COVID-19. V and J are TRBV4-1 and TRBJ2-1; 8 bases fit TRBD1. CDR3 sequence reads: CASSQGQGAANEQFF. The CDR3 nucleotides are TGCGCCAGCAGCCAAGGGCAGGGGGCGGCTAATGAGCAGTTCTTC.